Listed below are T cell receptor beta chains from one sample, sequenced in a study of T cells after posttransplantation cyclophosphamide. Method: immunoSEQ multiplex PCR; TCRdb's copy keeps in-frame clones and lacks some. The sample gives around 35,000 clones, none seen only once, and the top ten clones hold about 7%. Sequencing input: PBMCs. The source of these receptors is a woman aged 45-65 years in good health and a related stem cell transplant donor. The conserved cysteine and the conserved F or W are not part of the CDR3 here.

TRBV5-1 ASSMNADTQY
TRBV5-1 ASSQGYRGREETQY
TRBV9 ASSVGAGTGETQY
TRBV30 AWSVAAGNQPQH
TRBV2 ASSELLRGVEQY
TRBV11-2 ASSPNVGTYGYT
TRBV4-1 ASSAPGTGAYEQY
TRBV9 ASSVGEAGVYNEQF
TRBV14 ASSEIQGNTYEQY
TRBV25-1 ASSGRGYEQY
TRBV12-3/TRBV12-4 ASSLGGGLETQY
TRBV19 ASSIEIARRGQPQH
TRBV5-6 ASSFGRLAREQF
TRBV19 ASSPQQGALAF
TRBV7-2 ATPGAGHRLAGVVGEQY
TRBV19 ASTRLGTSGSNEQF
TRBV6-2/TRBV6-3 ASRPDYNTEAF
TRBV6-6 ASSSRGEGYT
TRBV30 ASQKGTNEKLF
TRBV6-5 ASSSSGEKNTEAF
TRBV11-2 ASSARDSGNIQY
TRBV12-3/TRBV12-4 ASSLRQGNYGYT
TRBV2 ASSERQGDQPQH
TRBV7-9 ASRERTAVQGGHTEAF
TRBV19 ASSMMGTGPYEQY
TRBV4-1 ASLPRGRGSYNEQF
TRBV28 ASTLKGFRISYEQY
TRBV28 ASRPGDYSYEQY
TRBV12-3/TRBV12-4 ASSSRTVSGMLPYEQY
TRBV11-1 ASSLERSGNTIY
TRBV4-1 ASSQLAGASYEQY
TRBV10-2 ASRDRPNTEAF
TRBV6-6 ASSWGGNQPQH
TRBV7-3 ATPIGQINYGYT
TRBV4-3 ASSQAPGTDTQY
TRBV5-1 ASSLGWTGGRETQY
TRBV7-2 ASSLRLAEAF
TRBV13 ASSPYRGSQETQY
TRBV14 ASSDQIPVIEAF
TRBV12-3/TRBV12-4 ASSLAGEDFQRGPTEAF
TRBV18 ASSPGTGVNTEAF
TRBV24-1 ATSDTRGRDGTDTQY
TRBV11-1 ASSFGLDYEQY
TRBV15 ATGTSGTHGELF
TRBV12-3/TRBV12-4 ASSLFPSGNTGELF
TRBV7-8 ASSPGYGYT
TRBV18 ASSSINPDTQY
TRBV9 ASSPGIGTGTDTQY
TRBV19 ASSIRGPTDTQY
TRBV6-5 ASSYSGGGNTEAF
TRBV28 ASSRLGAYEQY
TRBV9 ASSVGRSRGYGYT
TRBV12-3/TRBV12-4 ASSPTQGRRETQY
TRBV27 ASNRPGQGFNEQF
TRBV9 ASSLLTVHTGELF